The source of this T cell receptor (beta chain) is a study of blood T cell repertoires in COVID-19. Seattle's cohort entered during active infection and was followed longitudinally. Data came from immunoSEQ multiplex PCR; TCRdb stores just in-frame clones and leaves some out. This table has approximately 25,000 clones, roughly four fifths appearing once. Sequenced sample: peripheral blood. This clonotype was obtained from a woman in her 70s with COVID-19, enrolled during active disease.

The CDR3 spells CASSPGLLDNEQFF. DNA for the CDR3: TGTGCCAGTAGTCCCGGACTTTTAGACAATGAGCAGTTCTTC. This chain connects TRBV19 to TRBJ2-1, with D maybe TRBD2 (5 bases). Germline loops: CDR1 LNHDA, CDR2 SQIVND (reference sequence). The CDR3 spans 14 residues. The V end was cut by 5 bases, the J end by 5 bases, with 13 bases between.